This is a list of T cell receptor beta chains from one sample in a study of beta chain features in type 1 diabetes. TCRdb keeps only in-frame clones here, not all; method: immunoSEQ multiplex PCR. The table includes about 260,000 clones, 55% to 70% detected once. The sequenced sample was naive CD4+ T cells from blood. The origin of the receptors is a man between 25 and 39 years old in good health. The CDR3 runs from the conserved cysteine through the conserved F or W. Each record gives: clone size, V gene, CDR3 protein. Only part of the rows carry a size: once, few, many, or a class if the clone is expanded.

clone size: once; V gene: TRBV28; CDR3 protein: CASRGEGNIQYF
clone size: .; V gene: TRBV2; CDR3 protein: CASETSGGAGETQYF
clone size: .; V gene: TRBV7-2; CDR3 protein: CASSSTGVNEQFF
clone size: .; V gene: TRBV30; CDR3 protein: CAWSVASGSYNEQFF
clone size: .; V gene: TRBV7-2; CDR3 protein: CASSRGSYEQYF
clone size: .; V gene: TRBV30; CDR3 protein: CAWSGQGGEKLFF
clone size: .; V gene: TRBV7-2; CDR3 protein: CASSSNGLFTDTQYF
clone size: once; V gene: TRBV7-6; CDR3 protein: CASSLEALSTDTQYF
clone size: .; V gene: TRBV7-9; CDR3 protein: CASGGDTGELFF
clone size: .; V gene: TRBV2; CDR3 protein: CASSEFWGSTNEQFF
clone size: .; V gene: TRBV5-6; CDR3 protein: CASSLEDQETQYF
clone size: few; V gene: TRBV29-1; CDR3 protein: CSVFRLAGEDTQYF
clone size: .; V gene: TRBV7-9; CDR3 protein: CASSPPGGGYEQYF
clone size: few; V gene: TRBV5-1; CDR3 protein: CASSLGTPVAGELFF
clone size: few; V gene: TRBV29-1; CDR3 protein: CSVDMAGRAEAFF
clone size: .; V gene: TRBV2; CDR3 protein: CASNYHLLPEFF
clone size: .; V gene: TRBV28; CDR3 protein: CASGTGGSSYEQYF
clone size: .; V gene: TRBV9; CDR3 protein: CASSSGTANIQYF
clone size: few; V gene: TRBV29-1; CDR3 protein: CSARQGNTEAFF
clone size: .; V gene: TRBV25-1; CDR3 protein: CASSESGRGYEQYF
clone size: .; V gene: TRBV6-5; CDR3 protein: CASRLTGEGEQYF
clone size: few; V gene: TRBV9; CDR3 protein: CASSGSLGEQFF
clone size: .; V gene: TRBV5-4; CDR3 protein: CASSAQGSGGYNEQFF
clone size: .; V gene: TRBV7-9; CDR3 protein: CASSPNGNTGELFF
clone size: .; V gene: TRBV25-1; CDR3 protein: CASSETGGGYGYTF
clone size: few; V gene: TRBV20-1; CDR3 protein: CSATHDTEAFF
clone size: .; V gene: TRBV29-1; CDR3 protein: CSVVDRGNYGYTF
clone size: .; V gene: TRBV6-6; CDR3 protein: CASSYSSGGGGEQFF
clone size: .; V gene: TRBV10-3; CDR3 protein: CAISESGLAGTDTQYF
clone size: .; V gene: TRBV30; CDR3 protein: CAWSVGPDTQYF
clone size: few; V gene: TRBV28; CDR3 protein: CASSIQNLEAFF
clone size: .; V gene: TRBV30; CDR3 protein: CAWSVGSTNEKLFF
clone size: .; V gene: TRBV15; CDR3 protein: CATRREGTSYNEQFF
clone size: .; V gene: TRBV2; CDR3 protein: CASGTGISYNEQFF
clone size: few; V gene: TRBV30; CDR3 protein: CAWSATGYGYTF
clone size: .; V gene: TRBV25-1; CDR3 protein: CASRETGSFGEQYF
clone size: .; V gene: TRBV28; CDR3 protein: CASGWSQETQYF
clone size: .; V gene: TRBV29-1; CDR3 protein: CSVGPGGNQPQHF
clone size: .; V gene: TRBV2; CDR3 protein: CASSGDRGNTEAFF
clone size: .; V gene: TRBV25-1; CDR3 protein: CASSESHPNTEAFF
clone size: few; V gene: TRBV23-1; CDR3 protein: CASSRVGKAPRELFF
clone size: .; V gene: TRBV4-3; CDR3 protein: CASSQDAGEGFNEQFF
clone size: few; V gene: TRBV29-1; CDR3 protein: CSAWSGRGYEQYF
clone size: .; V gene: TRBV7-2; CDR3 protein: CASSWTSGGLSTDTQYF
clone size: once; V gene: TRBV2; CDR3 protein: CASKAGGQETQYF
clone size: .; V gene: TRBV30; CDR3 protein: CAWRPLGAAGNTIYF
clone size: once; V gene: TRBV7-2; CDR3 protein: CASSPKGAITDTQYF
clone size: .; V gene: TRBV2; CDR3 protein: CASSEDRGREQFF
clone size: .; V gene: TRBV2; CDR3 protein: CASSERARETQYF
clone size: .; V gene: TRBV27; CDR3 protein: CASTETGRDEQYF
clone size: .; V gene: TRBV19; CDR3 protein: CASTIGAGVGNEQFF
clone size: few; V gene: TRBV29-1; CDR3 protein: CSVWSGTEAFF
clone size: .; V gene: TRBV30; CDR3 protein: CAWIQGNNSPLHF
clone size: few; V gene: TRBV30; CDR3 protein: CAWSAGQGLNEQFF